These 8 T cell receptor beta chains were all obtained from the same sample, sequenced in a study of blood T cells in healthy people across ages (dated by TCRdb to between 2015 and 2017). Library preparation employed 5' RACE. TCRdb lists the instrument as Illumina HiSeq 2500. The second PCR ran for roughly 7 to 11 cycles and used a J-beta primer mix along with a sample-barcoded 5' primer. Through fastp at Q25 and MiXCR, TCRdb rebuilt clones from the public reads, retaining in-frame beta chains. CDR3 protein sequences are deduplicated, and each keeps its most common genes and DNA. Here the sample has over 600,000 distinct CDR3 sequences; around 21% occur a single time. The top ten hold around 3.4% of the sample. Sequenced material: blood. These receptors originate from a man in his 70s in good health.

This clonotype has only a few counts. V gene TRBV2 combines with J gene TRBJ2-1, with 14 bases that match TRBD2. After removal of 6 bases from V and 9 bases from J, the junction contained 7 bases not matched to a gene. From germline, CDR1 is SNHLY and CDR2 FYNNEI. The CDR3 has 15 amino acids. The CDR3 nucleotides are TGTGCCAGCAGAATTGGGACTAGCGGGAGTGGTGAGCAGTTCTTC. Translating it yields CASRIGTSGSGEQFF. Using reference TRBV2 and TRBJ2-1 for the parts outside the CDR3, the full variable domain is EPEVTQTPSHQVTQMGQEVILRCVPISNHLYFYWYRQILGQKVEFLVSFYNNEISEKSEIFDDQFSVERPDGSNFTLKIRSTKLEDSAMYFCASRIGTSGSGEQFFGPGTRLTVL.

DNA for the CDR3: TGTGCCAGCAGCAGACTTATGGGGGGGGAGACCCAGTACTTC. It yields the protein CASSRLMGGETQYF. V is TRBV9 and J is TRBJ2-5; 7 bases match TRBD2. Looked up from germline, CDR1 is SGDLS and CDR2 is YYNGEE. The CDR3 is made up of 14 amino acids. V lost 4 bases to trimming and J lost 5 bases; unmatched junction nucleotides: 8.

The chain couples TRBV6-5 to TRBJ1-5, with unresolved D. The CDR3 totals 14 residues. Trimming pared 5 bases from V and 1 base from J, leaving 9 bases between. Germline assignment: CDR1 MNHEY and CDR2 SVGAGI. The CDR3 region is CASSNRRSNQPQHF. In nucleotides, the CDR3 is TGTGCCAGCAGTAACCGTAGGAGCAATCAGCCCCAGCATTTT.

This clonotype was observed a handful of times. V is TRBV2 and J is TRBJ2-1; 7 nucleotides agree with TRBD2. Germline assignment: CDR1 SNHLY and CDR2 FYNNEI. This CDR3 has 13 residues. V was clipped by 8 bases and J by 4 bases; unmatched bases: 5. The CDR3 is CASSRERYNEQFF. The DNA of the CDR3 is TGTGCCAGCTCGCGGGAGAGGTACAATGAGCAGTTCTTC.

This clonotype came up a few times. This chain connects TRBV12-3 or TRBV12-4 to TRBJ1-2; D remains ambiguous. This CDR3 has 12 amino acids. Trimming pared 6 bases from V and 4 bases from J, leaving 9 bases between. The CDR3 reads CASRPVGYGYTF. DNA of the CDR3: TGTGCCAGCAGACCCGTCGGCTATGGCTACACCTTC.

The chain is built from TRBV5-1 and TRBJ1-4; D remains unclear. The germline V and J ends were trimmed by 4 bases and 4 bases, with 8 bases remaining between them. There are 13 residues in the CDR3. Germline lookup yields CDR1 SGHRS and CDR2 YFSETQ. As DNA, the CDR3 is TGCGCCAGCAGCGATCCGATTAATGAAAAACTGTTTTTT. Its translation: CASSDPINEKLFF.

This clonotype was observed a handful of times. The chain carries TRBV7-2 and TRBJ2-3; 7 bases align to TRBD2. The CDR3 runs to 16 residues. Per germline, CDR1 SGHTA and CDR2 FQGNSA. The V gene end was trimmed by 1 base and the J gene end by 6 bases; junction bases not matched to a gene: 10. The CDR3 sequence: CASSLGLAFSPDTQYF. The DNA for the CDR3 is TGTGCCAGCAGCTTAGGACTAGCCTTCTCGCCGGATACGCAGTATTTT.

The chain employs TRBV4-3 and TRBJ2-5, with 8 bases aligning to TRBD2. The better agreement between TRBJ2-1 and the DNA end casts doubt on the J call. Germline assignment: CDR1 LGHNA and CDR2 YSLEER. The CDR3 runs to 14 residues. As DNA, the CDR3 is TGCGCCAGCAGCAGTAGCGGGAACGGGAATGAGCAGTTCTTC. This gives the protein CASSSSGNGNEQFF.